Presented here are 15 T cell receptor beta chains from one specimen sequenced in a study of response to subunit inactivated influenza vaccine. Via MiXCR, TCRdb re-called the RT-PCR reads, giving one row per CDR3 protein. The sample lists about 530,000 distinct CDR3 sequences, roughly 12% occurring once. This sample comprised PBMCs from blood, obtained on the day of vaccination. The receptors originated from a man aged 45-65 years who received an inactivated influenza vaccine.

This chain uses TRBV12-3 or TRBV12-4 with TRBJ2-1; 9 bases are shared with TRBD1. Trimming took 6 bases from V and 11 from J; bases not matched to a gene: 11. CDR3 length equals 14 residues. The CDR3, as DNA: TGTGCCAGCAGGGAACAGGGGGCCGGGATTCAGCAGTTCTTC. Residues: CASREQGAGIQQFF.

This clonotype appeared a few times. The chain recombines TRBV10-3 with TRBJ1-2; tentative D call: TRBD1 (6 bases). The CDR3 loop spans 15 amino acids. V lost 0 bases and J 0 bases, leaving 8 bases between the germline ends. CDR1 and CDR2 (germline): ENHRY, SYGVKD. CDR3 nucleotides: TGTGCCATCAGTGAGTCGGACAGACCTAACTATGGCTACACCTTC. It encodes CAISESDRPNYGYTF.

This clonotype was observed a handful of times. The V gene is TRBV7-2, the J gene TRBJ2-2, with 9 bases aligning to TRBD1. Losses at the gene ends were 5 bases for V and 3 bases for J; bases not matched to a gene: 4. The CDR3 runs 15 residues. Germline CDR1 is SGHTA and CDR2 is FQGNSA. CDR3 amino acids: CASSNRGQDTGELFF. CDR3 bases: TGTGCCAGCAGCAACAGGGGGCAGGACACCGGGGAGCTGTTTTTT.

The chain carries TRBV7-9 and TRBJ2-1, with 12 positions matching TRBD2. Germline CDR1 reads SEHNR; CDR2 reads FQNEAQ (reference sequence). V was clipped by 4 bases and J by 10 bases; unmatched bases: 11. The CDR3 consists of 16 residues. This CDR3 is CASSSLRTSGTGEQFF. The CDR3 DNA reads TGTGCCAGCAGCTCGTTGCGGACTAGCGGGACAGGAGAGCAGTTCTTC. The whole variable domain, remainder taken from reference TRBV7-9 and TRBJ2-1, is DTGVSQNPRHKITKRGQNVTFRCDPISEHNRLYWYRQTLGQGPEFLTYFQNEAQLEKSRLLSDRFSAERPKGSFSTLEIQRTEQGDSAMYLCASSSLRTSGTGEQFFGPGTRLTVL.

This chain uses TRBV7-9 with TRBJ2-5, with TRBD2 as a possible D gene (6 bases). CDR1 and CDR2 from the germline V gene are SEHNR and FQNEAQ (reference sequence). This CDR3 spans 15 amino acids. Trimming took off 5 bases at V and 1 base at J, with 14 bases between the two ends. CDR3 nucleotide sequence: TGTGCCAGCAGCCCCGATGCGGGACCCCAAGAGACCCAGTACTTC. Its translation: CASSPDAGPQETQYF.

This clonotype was detected a few times. This chain links TRBV11-2 with TRBJ2-5; no definite D call. This CDR3 comprises 14 residues. Germline V gives CDR1 SGHAT, CDR2 FQNNGV. V was clipped by 1 base and J by 5 bases, with 11 bases between them. For the CDR3, the DNA is TGTGCCAGCAGCTTAGGGTCAGCTGGCGAGACCCAGTACTTC. Its protein product is CASSLGSAGETQYF.

The chain uses TRBV6-2 or TRBV6-3 and TRBJ2-5; D perhaps matches TRBD2 (7 bases). Germline lookup yields CDR1 MNHEY and CDR2 SVGEGT. The CDR3 covers 14 residues. V was trimmed by 2 bases and J by 5 bases, leaving 12 bases between them. In nucleotides, the CDR3 is TGTGCCAGCAGTTACACGGGGGGCCTGGAGACCCAGTACTTC. Protein: CASSYTGGLETQYF.

The chain links TRBV20-1 to TRBJ2-1; TRBD2 agrees at 9 bases. This CDR3 spans 15 amino acids. Germline CDR1 is DFQATT and CDR2 is SNEGSKA (reference sequence). CDR3: CFARPPSGTINEQFF. CDR3 DNA: TGCTTTGCTAGACCCCCTAGCGGGACGATCAATGAGCAGTTCTTC.

The V and J genes are TRBV21-1 and TRBJ2-5; the tabulated D call, TRBD2, remains unverified against the DNA. TRBV21-1 is an annotated pseudogene. CDR3 size: 14 residues. CDR3 sequence: CASLARAARETQYF. DNA of the CDR3: TGTGCCAGTTTAGCACGGGCCGCGAGGGAGACCCAGTACTTC.

This clonotype was recorded at least ten times. The chain uses TRBV5-1 and TRBJ2-7; TRBD2 aligns across 8 bases. CDR1 is SGHRS and CDR2 is YFSETQ in the germline V gene. There are 16 residues in the CDR3. V shed 4 bases, J shed 1 base, and the junction held 10 bases outside the gene matches. This chain's CDR3 is CASSPQEGGRSYEQYF. The CDR3 nucleotides are TGCGCCAGCAGCCCGCAGGAAGGCGGGAGGTCCTACGAGCAGTACTTC. Together with reference TRBV5-1 and TRBJ2-7, the CDR3 gives the full variable domain: KAGVTQTPRYLIKTRGQQVTLSCSPISGHRSVSWYQQTPGQGLQFLFEYFSETQRNKGNFPGRFSGRQFSNSRSEMNVSTLELGDSALYLCASSPQEGGRSYEQYFGPGTRLTVT.

This sequence joins TRBV9 and TRBJ2-7, with D unresolved. Trimming took off 3 bases at V and 6 bases at J, with 16 bases between the two ends. Germline loops: CDR1 SGDLS, CDR2 YYNGEE. The CDR3 consists of 14 residues. CDR3 sequence reads: CASSAPIEFGEQYF. The CDR3 DNA follows: TGTGCCAGCAGCGCGCCCATAGAATTTGGCGAGCAGTACTTC.

This clonotype was picked up many times. This sequence joins TRBV10-2 and TRBJ2-3, with D perhaps TRBD2 (5 bases). The CDR3 length is 11 residues. The V gene lost 7 bases and the J gene lost 4 bases, with 6 bases spanning the gap. Germline values: CDR1 WSHSY, CDR2 SAAADI. The CDR3 nucleotides read TGCGCCAGCACGCGGGCAGATACGCAGTATTTT. Its translation: CASTRADTQYF.

This chain joins TRBV28 and TRBJ2-6; D perhaps matches TRBD2 (6 bases). V was trimmed by 3 bases and J by 1 base, leaving 13 bases between them. The CDR3 has 17 residues. The germline V gene encodes CDR1 MDHEN and CDR2 SYDVKM. CDR3 nucleotides: TGTGCCAGCAGTTTCACCCCGGGACTTTCTGGGGCCAACGTCCTGACTTTC. It encodes CASSFTPGLSGANVLTF.

This clonotype has at least ten counts. The V gene is TRBV6-2 or TRBV6-3, the J gene TRBJ1-1; 7 bases are a match to TRBD1. Germline trimming cut 1 base from V and 4 bases from J; bases unmatched to any gene: 9. This CDR3 spans 16 amino acids. The germline V gene has CDR1 MNHEY and CDR2 SVGEGT. This CDR3 is CASSYFKGALGTEAFF. CDR3 nucleotides: TGTGCCAGCAGTTACTTTAAGGGGGCGTTGGGCACTGAAGCTTTCTTT.

This clonotype was counted a few times. The rearrangement links TRBV12-3 or TRBV12-4 to TRBJ2-1, with 7 bases lining up with TRBD2. V lost 3 bases, J lost 10 bases, and 12 bases stayed unmatched. This CDR3 has 15 residues. CDR3 bases: TGTGCCAGCAGTTTGGGTCTAGCGGAGACTTTAGAGCAGTTCTTC. It translates to CASSLGLAETLEQFF.